This T cell receptor beta chain was documented in a study of CD8 T cells in ankylosing spondylitis. Findings and caveats of the study: Reportedly, matched ankylosing spondylitis synovial fluid was significantly enriched for disease-linked clones. Certain motif variants had earlier appeared in reactive arthritis synovial fluid and blood. Made up of roughly 8 highly homologous variants, a TCR beta motif appeared characteristic of ankylosing spondylitis blood. Relatively rare in peripheral blood, disease-linked clones were also CD8+.

This clonotype occurred a few times. Its target is unknown. Each TCR beta library was made by quantitative 5'-RACE that incorporated molecular barcodes. MiXCR, run by TCRdb on the 5' RACE reads, gives a single entry per CDR3 protein. The sample carries about 220,000 distinct CDR3 sequences, about 7% recorded once. CDR1 and CDR2 (germline): MDHEN, SYDVKM. CDR3 length equals 12 residues. The gene calls are TRBV28 and TRBJ2-7; TRBD2 is a possible D gene (7 bases). The receptor was isolated from a male donor with ankylosing spondylitis. The sequencing sample was made of blood, either unsorted or a sorted T cell fraction (not recorded which). DNA for the CDR3: TGTGGCGCGGGGGCCGCCCTCTACGAGCAGTACTTC. It specifies CGAGAALYEQYF.